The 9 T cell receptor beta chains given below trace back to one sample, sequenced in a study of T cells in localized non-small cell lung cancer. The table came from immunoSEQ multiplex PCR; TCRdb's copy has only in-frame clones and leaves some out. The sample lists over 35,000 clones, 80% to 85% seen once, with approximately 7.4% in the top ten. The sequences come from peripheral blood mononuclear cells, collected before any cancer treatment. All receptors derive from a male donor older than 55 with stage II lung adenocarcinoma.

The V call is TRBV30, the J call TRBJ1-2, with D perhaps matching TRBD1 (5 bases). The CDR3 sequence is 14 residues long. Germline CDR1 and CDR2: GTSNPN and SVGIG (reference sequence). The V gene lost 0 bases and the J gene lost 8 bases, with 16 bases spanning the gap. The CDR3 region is CAWSVRPGLRGYTF. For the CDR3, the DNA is TGTGCCTGGAGTGTACGCCCGGGGCTTAGAGGCTACACCTTC.

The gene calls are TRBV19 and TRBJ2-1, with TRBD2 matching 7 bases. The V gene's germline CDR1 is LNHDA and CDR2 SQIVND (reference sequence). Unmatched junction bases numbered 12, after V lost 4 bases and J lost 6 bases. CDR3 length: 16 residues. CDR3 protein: CASSSSAGVVSNEQFF. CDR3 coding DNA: TGTGCCAGTAGTAGTTCGGCGGGAGTCGTATCCAATGAGCAGTTCTTC.

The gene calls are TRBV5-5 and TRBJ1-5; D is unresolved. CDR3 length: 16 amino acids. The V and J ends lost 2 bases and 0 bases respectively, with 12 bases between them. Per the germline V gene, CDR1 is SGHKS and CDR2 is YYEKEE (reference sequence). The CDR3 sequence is CASSFGVLNSNQPQHF. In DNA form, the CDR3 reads TGTGCCAGCAGCTTTGGAGTCCTTAATAGCAATCAGCCCCAGCATTTT.

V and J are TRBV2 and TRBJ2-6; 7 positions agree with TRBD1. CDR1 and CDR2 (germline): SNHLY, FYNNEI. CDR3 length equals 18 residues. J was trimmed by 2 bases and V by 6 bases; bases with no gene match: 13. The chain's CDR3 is CASSLTGAWSTGANVLTF. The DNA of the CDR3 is TGTGCCAGCAGCCTAACAGGGGCTTGGAGCACTGGGGCCAACGTCCTGACTTTC.

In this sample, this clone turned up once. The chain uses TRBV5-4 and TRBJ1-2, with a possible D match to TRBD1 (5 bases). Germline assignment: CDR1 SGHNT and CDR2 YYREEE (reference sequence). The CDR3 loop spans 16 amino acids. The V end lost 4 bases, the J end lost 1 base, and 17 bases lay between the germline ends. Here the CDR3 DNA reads TGTGCCAGCAGCGCCCCCGGCAGGGAAAGTAACTATGGCTACACCTTC. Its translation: CASSAPGRESNYGYTF. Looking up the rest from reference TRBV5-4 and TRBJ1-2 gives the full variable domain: ETGVTQSPTHLIKTRGQQVTLRCSSQSGHNTVSWYQQALGQGPQFIFQYYREEENGRGNFPPRFSGLQFPNYSSELNVNALELDDSALYLCASSAPGRESNYGYTFGSGTRLTVV.

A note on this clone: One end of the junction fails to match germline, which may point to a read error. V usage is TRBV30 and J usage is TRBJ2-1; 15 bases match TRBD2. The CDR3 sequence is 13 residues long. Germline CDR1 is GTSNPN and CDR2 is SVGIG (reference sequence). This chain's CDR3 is CATGLAGGPRGVF. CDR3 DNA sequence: TGTGCCACCGGACTAGCGGGAGGGCCCCGAGGGGTCTTC.

The CDR3 spells CASSIRGNEQYF. The DNA of the CDR3 is TGTGCCAGCAGTATAAGGGGAAACGAGCAGTACTTC. This chain uses TRBV28 with TRBJ2-7; TRBD1 is a possible D gene (5 bases). Trimming pared 5 bases from V and 5 bases from J, leaving 10 bases between. The CDR3 length is 12 residues. Germline assignment: CDR1 MDHEN and CDR2 SYDVKM.

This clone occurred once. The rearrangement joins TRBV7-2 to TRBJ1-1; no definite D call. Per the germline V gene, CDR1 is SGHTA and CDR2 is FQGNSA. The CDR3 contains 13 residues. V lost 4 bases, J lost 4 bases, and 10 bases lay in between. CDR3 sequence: CASSWKEGTEAFF. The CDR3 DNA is TGTGCCAGCAGCTGGAAGGAAGGCACTGAAGCTTTCTTT. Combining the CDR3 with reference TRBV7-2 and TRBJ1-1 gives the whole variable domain GAGVSQSPSNKVTEKGKDVELRCDPISGHTALYWYRQSLGQGLEFLIYFQGNSAPDKSGLPSDRFSAERTGGSVSTLTIQRTQQEDSAVYLCASSWKEGTEAFFGQGTRLTVV.

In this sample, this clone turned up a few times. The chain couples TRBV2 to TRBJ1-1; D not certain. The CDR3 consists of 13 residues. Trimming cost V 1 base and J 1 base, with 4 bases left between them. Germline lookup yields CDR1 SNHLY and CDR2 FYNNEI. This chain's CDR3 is CASSEGKNTEAFF. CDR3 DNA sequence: TGTGCCAGCAGTGAAGGCAAGAACACTGAAGCTTTCTTT.